These 3 T cell receptor beta chains came from one sample sequenced in a study of vaccination and CD4 T cells after COVID-19. The Oncomine TCR Beta short-read assay sequenced DNA from cultured CD4+ T cells. The genomic DNA was obtained from cultured CD4+ T cells by extraction with the QIAamp micro DNA kit. One entry per CDR3 protein, called by TCRdb with MiXCR from the PCR reads. The sample lists roughly 9,500 distinct CDR3 sequences; 31% were seen once. Treatment reported: approximately nine-day PBMC culture with coronavirus spike peptide pools or control peptides (ViraFEST assay). The unexposed donor's CD4+ T cells were collected before the COVID-19 pandemic (2011-2018). Their cognate antigens are unknown. The sample was CD4+ T cells from blood, cultured in vitro. The origin of the receptors is a human donor in good health.

The chain combines TRBV28 with TRBJ2-2; a possible D gene is TRBD2 (5 bases). Germline values: CDR1 MDHEN, CDR2 SYDVKM. V lost 2 bases and J lost 0, with 10 bases in between. The CDR3 covers 16 residues. As DNA, the CDR3 is TGTGCCAGCAGTTTAGTGGAACTAGCGAACACCGGGGAGCTGTTTTTT. This gives the protein CASSLVELANTGELFF.

This clonotype was detected a few times. This chain uses TRBV7-2 with TRBJ2-5; no definite D call. The CDR3 has 13 amino acids. The germline V and J ends were trimmed by 1 base and 4 bases, with 7 bases remaining between them. Germline assignment: CDR1 SGHTA and CDR2 FQGNSA. CDR3 amino acids: CASSLEILETQYF. The CDR3 DNA follows: TGTGCCAGCAGCTTAGAGATCCTAGAGACCCAGTACTTC. Combining the CDR3 with reference TRBV7-2 and TRBJ2-5 gives the whole variable domain GAGVSQSPSNKVTEKGKDVELRCDPISGHTALYWYRQSLGQGLEFLIYFQGNSAPDKSGLPSDRFSAERTGGSVSTLTIQRTQQEDSAVYLCASSLEILETQYFGPGTRLLVL.

V gene TRBV6-2 or TRBV6-3 combines with J gene TRBJ2-1, with 10 bases matching TRBD1. Germline-derived CDR1 and CDR2 are MNHEY and SVGEGT. Losses at the gene ends were 6 bases for V and 2 bases for J; bases not matched to a gene: 4. The CDR3 covers 15 residues. In DNA, the CDR3 is TGTGCCAGCAGCCCGGACAGGGGGGCCTACAATGAGCAGTTCTTC. Amino acids: CASSPDRGAYNEQFF.